This passage covers 10 T cell receptor beta chains from one sample sequenced in a study of blood T cell repertoires in COVID-19. Profiling relied on immunoSEQ multiplex PCR, and the TCRdb table lists in-frame clones only, not all of them. The sample includes about 150,000 clones, around 84% of them seen just once. The sequenced material came from peripheral blood. The receptors originated from a man aged 30 to 45 with COVID-19, enrolled during active disease.

This sequence joins TRBV6-1 and TRBJ2-7; D is possibly TRBD2 (7 bases). The length of the CDR3 is 15 residues. The V gene lost 0 bases and the J gene lost 4 bases, with 13 bases spanning the gap. Germline V lookup: CDR1 MNHNS, CDR2 SASEGT. In nucleotides, the CDR3 is TGTGCCAGCAGTGAAGCGCCCGGGGGGCCTTACGAGCAGTACTTC. Encoded protein: CASSEAPGGPYEQYF.

The CDR3 DNA reads TGTGCCAGCAGCTTAGTAAAGCTAGCCTCCAATGAGCAGTTCTTC. Protein product: CASSLVKLASNEQFF. The chain joins TRBV7-3 to TRBJ2-1, with D perhaps matching TRBD2 (5 bases). Germline CDR1 is SGHTA and CDR2 is FQGTGA. V lost 2 bases, J lost 6 bases, and 14 bases lay in between. This CDR3 contains 15 residues.

V and J are TRBV3-1 (or the pseudogene TRBV3-2) and TRBJ2-3, with 7 nucleotides matching TRBD2. The CDR3 is 14 amino acids. V shed 3 bases, J shed 6 bases, and the junction held 6 bases outside the gene matches. CDR1 is LGHDT, CDR2 YNNKEL, per germline (reference sequence). The CDR3, as DNA: TGTGCCAGCAGCCATGGCGGGGGTGCCGATACGCAGTATTTT. Amino acids: CASSHGGGADTQYF.

The chain joins TRBV28 to TRBJ2-5; 12 nucleotides agree with TRBD2. The CDR3 covers 14 residues. Germline V gene data show CDR1 as MDHEN and CDR2 as SYDVKM. Trimming took 4 bases from V and 4 from J; bases not matched to a gene: 1. CDR3 sequence reads: CASSSLAGGETQYF. For the CDR3, the DNA is TGTGCCAGCAGTTCACTAGCGGGAGGAGAGACCCAGTACTTC.

The chain joins TRBV6-2 or TRBV6-3 to TRBJ2-1, with TRBD2 matching 15 bases. The CDR3 is 18 residues long. With V trimmed by 5 bases and J by 4 bases, 9 bases remained unmatched. The germline V gene encodes CDR1 MNHEY and CDR2 SVGEGT. The CDR3 sequence: CASSPGLAGGFVYNEQFF. The CDR3 nucleotides are TGTGCCAGCAGTCCCGGACTAGCGGGAGGGTTCGTATACAATGAGCAGTTCTTC.

V and J are TRBV30 and TRBJ1-6; 7 nucleotides match TRBD1. CDR1 is GTSNPN and CDR2 is SVGIG in the germline V gene (reference sequence). CDR3 size: 14 residues. V lost 5 bases, J lost 2 bases, and 3 bases stayed unmatched. CDR3 DNA sequence: TGTGCCTGGGACAGGGCGGCCTATAATTCACCCCTCCACTTT. Translated, it gives CAWDRAAYNSPLHF.

This chain links TRBV28 with TRBJ2-1; D not resolved. The V and J ends lost 5 bases and 5 bases respectively, with 13 bases between them. The CDR3 runs 14 residues. Germline V lookup: CDR1 MDHEN, CDR2 SYDVKM. The CDR3: CASSPQTTDNEQFF. The CDR3 DNA is TGTGCCAGCAGTCCCCAAACCACAGACAATGAGCAGTTCTTC.

CDR3 DNA sequence: TGTGCCAGCAGCCAAGATCCCTCTAGCGGGAATTACGAGCAGTACTTC. Translating it yields CASSQDPSSGNYEQYF. The V and J genes are TRBV3-1 (or the pseudogene TRBV3-2) and TRBJ2-7; 9 positions agree with TRBD2. Germline loops: CDR1 LGHDT, CDR2 YNNKEL (reference sequence). Germline trimming cut 0 bases from V and 4 bases from J; bases unmatched to any gene: 7. The CDR3 spans 16 residues.

The CDR3 sequence: CASDTGGGSPLHF. In nucleotides, the CDR3 is TGTGCCAGCGATACAGGGGGTGGGTCACCCCTCCACTTT. The V and J genes are TRBV2 and TRBJ1-6, with TRBD1 matching 8 bases. V dropped 8 bases and J dropped 10; count of bases not matched to a gene: 7. The CDR3 is 13 amino acids. Germline-derived CDR1 and CDR2 are SNHLY and FYNNEI.

The chain has TRBV20-1 and TRBJ1-1; no firm D call. Trimming removed 3 bases at V and 0 bases at J, with 5 bases between. The CDR3 spans 12 residues. Germline CDR1 and CDR2: DFQATT and SNEGSKA (reference sequence). Here the CDR3 reads CSASPVNTEAFF. The CDR3, as DNA: TGCAGTGCTAGTCCAGTGAACACTGAAGCTTTCTTT.